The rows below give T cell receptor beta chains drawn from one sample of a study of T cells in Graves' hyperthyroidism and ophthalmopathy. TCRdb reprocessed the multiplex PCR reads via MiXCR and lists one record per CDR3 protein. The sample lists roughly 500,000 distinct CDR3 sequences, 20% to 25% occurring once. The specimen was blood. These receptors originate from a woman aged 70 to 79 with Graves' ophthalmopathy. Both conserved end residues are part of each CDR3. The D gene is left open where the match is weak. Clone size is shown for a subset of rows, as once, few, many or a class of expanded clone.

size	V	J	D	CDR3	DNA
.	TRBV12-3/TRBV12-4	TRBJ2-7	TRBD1	CASSSSGTGGIEQYF	TGTGCCAGCAGTTCATCCGGGACAGGGGGCATCGAGCAGTACTTC
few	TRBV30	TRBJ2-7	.	CAWRQLPGEQYF	TGTGCCTGGAGACAGCTCCCGGGCGAGCAGTACTTC
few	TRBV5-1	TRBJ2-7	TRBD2	CASSLGRAGVYEQYF	TGCGCCAGCAGCTTGGGCAGGGCGGGAGTATACGAGCAGTACTTC
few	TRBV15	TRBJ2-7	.	CATSRDGSYEQYF	TGTGCCACCAGCAGGGACGGGTCCTACGAGCAGTACTTC
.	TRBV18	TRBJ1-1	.	CASSPGTENTEAFF	TGTGCCAGCTCACCTGGGACCGAAAACACTGAAGCTTTCTTT
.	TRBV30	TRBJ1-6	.	CAWSVRGNNSPLHF	TGTGCCTGGAGTGTTAGAGGGAACAATTCACCCCTCCACTTT
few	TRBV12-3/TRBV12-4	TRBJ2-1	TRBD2	CASSLDLGLAVYNEQFF	TGTGCCAGCAGTTTAGATCTCGGCCTAGCGGTCTACAATGAGCAGTTCTTC
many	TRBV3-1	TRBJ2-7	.	CASSRLGEQYF	TGTGCCAGCAGCCGTTTGGGTGAGCAGTACTTC
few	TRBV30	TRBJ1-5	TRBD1	CAWSVGQLDQPQHF	TGTGCCTGGAGTGTGGGACAGCTTGATCAGCCCCAGCATTTT
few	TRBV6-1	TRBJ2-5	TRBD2	CASSGGLAGAGTQYF	TGTGCCAGCAGCGGGGGACTAGCGGGAGCGGGGACCCAGTACTTC
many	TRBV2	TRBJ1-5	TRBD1	CASSGTGASNQPQHF	TGTGCCAGCAGCGGGACAGGGGCGAGCAATCAGCCCCAGCATTTT
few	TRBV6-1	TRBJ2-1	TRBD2	CATMARGAVNEQFF	TGTGCCACCATGGCGCGGGGGGCCGTAAATGAGCAGTTCTTC
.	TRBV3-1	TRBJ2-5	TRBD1	CASSQDPQGAQTQYF	TGTGCCAGCAGCCAAGATCCACAGGGGGCCCAGACCCAGTACTTC
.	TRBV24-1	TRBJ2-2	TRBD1	CATSSSDRAYTGELFF	TGTGCCACCAGCTCCTCCGACAGGGCGTACACCGGGGAGCTGTTTTTT
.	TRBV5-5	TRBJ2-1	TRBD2	CASSPLGRASYNEQFF	TGTGCCAGCAGCCCCCTGGGGAGGGCATCCTACAATGAGCAGTTCTTC
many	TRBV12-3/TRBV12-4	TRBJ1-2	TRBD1	CASSLGQGIYGYTF	TGTGCCAGCAGTCTCGGACAGGGGATCTATGGCTACACCTTC
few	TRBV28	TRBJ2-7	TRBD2	CASSLQTSGGSYEQYF	TGTGCCAGCAGTTTGCAGACTAGCGGAGGCTCCTACGAGCAGTACTTC
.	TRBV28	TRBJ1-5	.	CASKWSNQPQHF	TGTGCCAGCAAGTGGAGCAATCAGCCCCAGCATTTT
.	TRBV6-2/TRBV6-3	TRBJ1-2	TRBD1	CASSDGTALYGYTF	TGTGCCAGCAGTGACGGGACAGCCTTATATGGCTACACCTTC
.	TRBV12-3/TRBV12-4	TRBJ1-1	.	CASSSSVNREAFF	.
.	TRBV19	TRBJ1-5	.	CASSQTLGGASTQHF	TGTGCCAGTAGTCAAACCCTAGGGGGAGCATCAACCCAGCATTTT
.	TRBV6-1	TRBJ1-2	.	CASSSPFTPGHHNYGYTF	TGTGCCAGCAGTTCCCCCTTCACCCCGGGACACCACAACTATGGCTACACCTTC
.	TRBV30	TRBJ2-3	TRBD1	CAWTPGQSPGVGNTQYF	TGTGCCTGGACCCCGGGACAGAGTCCTGGTGTGGGGAATACGCAGTATTTT
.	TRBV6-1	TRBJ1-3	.	CASRRGLGNTVYF	TGTGCCAGCAGACGGGGGCTTGGAAACACCGTATATTTT
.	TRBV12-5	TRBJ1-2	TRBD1	CASGSDRGIIYGYTF	TGTGCTAGTGGTTCGGACAGGGGAATAATCTATGGCTACACCTTC
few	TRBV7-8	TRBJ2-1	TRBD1	CASSVRTGGGLGGEQFF	TGTGCCAGCAGCGTAAGGACAGGAGGTGGTTTAGGCGGTGAGCAGTTCTTC
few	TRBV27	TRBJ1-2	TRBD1	CASSLLGQGGNYGYTF	TGTGCCAGCAGTTTATTAGGACAGGGGGGGAACTATGGCTACACCTTC
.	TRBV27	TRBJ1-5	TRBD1	CASSPNPTGGNQPQHF	TGTGCCAGCAGTCCCAACCCGACAGGGGGGAATCAGCCCCAGCATTTT
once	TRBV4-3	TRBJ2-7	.	CASSQSSTDEQYF	TGCGCCAGCAGCCAATCTAGTACGGACGAGCAGTACTTC
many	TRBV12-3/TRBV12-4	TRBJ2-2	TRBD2	CASSFSGWGRAPGELFF	TGTGCCAGCAGTTTCTCAGGCTGGGGGAGGGCCCCCGGGGAGCTGTTTTTT
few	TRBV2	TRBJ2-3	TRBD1	CASTPPGDREINTQYF	TGTGCCAGCACTCCCCCAGGGGACAGGGAAATAAATACGCAGTATTTT
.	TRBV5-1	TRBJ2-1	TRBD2	CASSLVVAGVREQFF	TGCGCCAGCAGCTTGGTGGTAGCGGGAGTCAGGGAGCAGTTCTTC
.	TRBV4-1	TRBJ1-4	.	CASSQDITGGEKLFF	TGCGCCAGCAGCCAAGATATAACGGGGGGTGAAAAACTGTTTTTT
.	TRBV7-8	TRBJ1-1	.	CASSLKGGDTEAFF	TGTGCCAGCAGCTTAAAGGGGGGAGACACTGAAGCTTTCTTT
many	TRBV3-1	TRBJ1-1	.	CASSLGGADTEAFF	TGTGCCAGCAGCCTGGGGGGGGCGGACACTGAAGCTTTCTTT
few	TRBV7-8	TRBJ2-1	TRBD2	CASRMGLPINNEQFF	TGTGCCAGCAGAATGGGACTACCGATAAACAATGAGCAGTTCTTC
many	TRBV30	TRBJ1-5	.	CAWSAGPDQPQHF	TGTGCCTGGAGCGCCGGTCCGGATCAGCCCCAGCATTTT
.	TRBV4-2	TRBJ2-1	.	CASSQDLGSVGNEQFF	TGTGCCAGCAGCCAAGATCTGGGGTCAGTGGGAAATGAGCAGTTCTTC
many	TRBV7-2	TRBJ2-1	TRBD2	CASSISGRGHEQFF	TGTGCCAGCAGCATAAGCGGGAGGGGCCATGAGCAGTTCTTC
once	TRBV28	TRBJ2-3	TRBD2	CASSKGLAVISTGTQYF	TGTGCCAGCAGTAAGGGACTAGCGGTTATTAGCACAGGCACGCAGTATTTT